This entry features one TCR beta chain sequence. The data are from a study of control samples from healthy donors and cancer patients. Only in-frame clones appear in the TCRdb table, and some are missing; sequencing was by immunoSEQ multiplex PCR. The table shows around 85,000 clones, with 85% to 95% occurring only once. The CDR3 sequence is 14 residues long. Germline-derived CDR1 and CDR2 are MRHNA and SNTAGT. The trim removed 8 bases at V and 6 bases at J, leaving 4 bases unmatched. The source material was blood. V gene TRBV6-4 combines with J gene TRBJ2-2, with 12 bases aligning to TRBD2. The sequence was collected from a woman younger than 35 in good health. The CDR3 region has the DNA TGTGCCAGCGCACTAGCGGGAGGAGCCGGGGAGCTGTTTTTT. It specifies CASALAGGAGELFF.